Included here is one TCR beta chain sequence, with context. Two negative PCRs, clearance, or symptom resolution had been documented for recovered Cohort 3 donors. This specimen belongs to a study of blood T cell repertoires in COVID-19. With V trimmed by 8 bases and J by 6 bases, 6 bases remained unmatched. CDR1 and CDR2 from the germline V gene are SNHLY and FYNNEI. This CDR3 spans 15 amino acids. The protocol was immunoSEQ multiplex PCR, while the TCRdb copy is restricted to in-frame clones and leaves out a portion. The repertoire holds some 300,000 clones, with 88% as singletons. This chain connects TRBV2 to TRBJ1-6; TRBD1 matches 11 bases. The sample consisted of PBMCs or T cells enriched from blood (not recorded which). The TCR comes from a woman in her 30s who had recovered from COVID-19. The CDR3 DNA sequence: TGTGCCAGCGCCGGGACAGGGGGTAGTAATTCACCCCTCCACTTT. Its protein is CASAGTGGSNSPLHF.